This TCR beta chain was observed in a study of blood T cell repertoires in COVID-19. Study context: Acute and convalescent COVID-19 samples came from the United States, Italy and Spain. PBMCs, B-cell-depleted T cells, or T cells were the source of the cDNA or gDNA that made up the material.

The CDR3 length is 14 residues. The V gene lost 2 bases and the J gene lost 7 bases, with 13 bases spanning the gap. Germline loops: CDR1 SGHRS, CDR2 YFSETQ. As handled by the study authors: Reference gene primer amplification in the assay estimated nucleated cell counts. Some clones are missing from TCRdb's copy, which holds only in-frame ones; the method was immunoSEQ multiplex PCR. The DNA was the basis for D and trimming; V, J and clone size are from that table. This sample has approximately 85,000 clones, with about nine tenths found just once. Sequenced: peripheral blood. The V call is TRBV5-1, the J call TRBJ2-1; tentative D call: TRBD2 (5 bases). This receptor was taken from a woman in her forties or fifties with active or convalescent COVID-19. CDR3 coding DNA: TGCGCCAGCAGCTTCGGGATGGCAGTGAATGAGCAGTTCTTC. Its translation: CASSFGMAVNEQFF.